This T cell receptor beta chain was sequenced during a study of blood T cell repertoires in COVID-19. Turning to the study itself: Sample material is recorded as cDNA or gDNA derived from T cells, B-cell-depleted T cells, or PBMCs.

TCRdb keeps only in-frame clones here, not all; method: immunoSEQ multiplex PCR. The sample shows approximately 150,000 clones, approximately 87% of them seen only once. The CDR3 runs 15 residues. Germline CDR1 and CDR2: SGHNT and YYREEE (reference sequence). The junction had 6 bases not matched to a gene; V was cut back by 4 bases and J by 3 bases. Individuals drawn from around 25 US areas were roughly 18 to 89 years old. Self-reported history from a screening survey and questionnaire set each donor's cohort. Two negative PCRs, clearance, or symptom resolution characterized the recovered Cohort 3 donors.

This chain links TRBV5-4 with TRBJ2-2; 7 positions agree with TRBD2. The sample comprised PBMCs or T cells enriched from blood (not recorded which). The origin of this receptor is a man aged 60 to 75 who had recovered from COVID-19. The DNA for the CDR3 is TGTGCCAGCAGCCCGAAGCGGGGAGACACCGGGGAGCTGTTTTTT. It encodes CASSPKRGDTGELFF.